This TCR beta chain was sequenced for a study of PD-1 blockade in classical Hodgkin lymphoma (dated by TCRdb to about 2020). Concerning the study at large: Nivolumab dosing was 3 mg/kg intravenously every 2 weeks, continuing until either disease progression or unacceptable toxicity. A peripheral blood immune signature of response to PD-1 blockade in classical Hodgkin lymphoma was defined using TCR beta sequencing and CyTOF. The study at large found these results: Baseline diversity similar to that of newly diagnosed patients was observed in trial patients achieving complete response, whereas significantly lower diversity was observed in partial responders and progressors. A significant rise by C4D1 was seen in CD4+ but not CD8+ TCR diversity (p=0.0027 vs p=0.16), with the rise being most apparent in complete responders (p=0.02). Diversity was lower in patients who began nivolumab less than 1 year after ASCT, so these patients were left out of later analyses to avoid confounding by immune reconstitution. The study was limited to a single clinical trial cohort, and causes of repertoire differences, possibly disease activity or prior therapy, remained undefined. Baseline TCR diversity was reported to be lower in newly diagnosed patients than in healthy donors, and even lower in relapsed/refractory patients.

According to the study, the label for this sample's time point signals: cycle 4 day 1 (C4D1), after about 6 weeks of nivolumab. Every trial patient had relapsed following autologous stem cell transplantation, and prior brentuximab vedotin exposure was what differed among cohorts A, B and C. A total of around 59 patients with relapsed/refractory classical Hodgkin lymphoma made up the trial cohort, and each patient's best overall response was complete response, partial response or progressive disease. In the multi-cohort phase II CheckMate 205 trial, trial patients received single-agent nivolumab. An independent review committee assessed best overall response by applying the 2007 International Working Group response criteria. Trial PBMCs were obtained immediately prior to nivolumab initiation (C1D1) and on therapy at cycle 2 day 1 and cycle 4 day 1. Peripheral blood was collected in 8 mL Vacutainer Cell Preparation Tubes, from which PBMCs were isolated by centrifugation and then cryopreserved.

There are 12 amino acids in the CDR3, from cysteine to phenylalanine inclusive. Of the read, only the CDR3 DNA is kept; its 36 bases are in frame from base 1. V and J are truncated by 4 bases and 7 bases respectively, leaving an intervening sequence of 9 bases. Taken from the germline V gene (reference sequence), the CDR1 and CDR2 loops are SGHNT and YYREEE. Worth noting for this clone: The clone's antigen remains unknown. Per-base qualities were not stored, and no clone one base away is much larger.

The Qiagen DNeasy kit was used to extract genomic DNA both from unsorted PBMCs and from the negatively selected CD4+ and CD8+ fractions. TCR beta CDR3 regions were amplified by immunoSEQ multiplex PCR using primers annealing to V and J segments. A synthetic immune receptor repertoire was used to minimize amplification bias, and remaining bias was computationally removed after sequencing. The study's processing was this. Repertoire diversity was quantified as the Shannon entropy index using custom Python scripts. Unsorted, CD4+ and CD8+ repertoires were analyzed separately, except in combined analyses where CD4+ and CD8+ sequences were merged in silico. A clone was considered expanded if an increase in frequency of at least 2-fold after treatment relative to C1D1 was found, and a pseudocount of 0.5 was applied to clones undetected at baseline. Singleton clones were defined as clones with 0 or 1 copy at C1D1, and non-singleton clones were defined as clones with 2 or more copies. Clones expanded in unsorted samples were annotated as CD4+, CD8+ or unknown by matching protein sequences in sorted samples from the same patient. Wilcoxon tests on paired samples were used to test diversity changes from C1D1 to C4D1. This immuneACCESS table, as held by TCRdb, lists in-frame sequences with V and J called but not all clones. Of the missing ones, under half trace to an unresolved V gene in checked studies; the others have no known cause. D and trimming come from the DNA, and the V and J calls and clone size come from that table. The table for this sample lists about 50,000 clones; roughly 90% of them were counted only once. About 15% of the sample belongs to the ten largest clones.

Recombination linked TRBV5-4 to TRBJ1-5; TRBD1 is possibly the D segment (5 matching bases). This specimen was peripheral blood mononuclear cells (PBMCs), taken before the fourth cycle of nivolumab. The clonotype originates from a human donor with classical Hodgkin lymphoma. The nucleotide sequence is TGTGCCAGCAGCCTATGGGGCCAGCCCCAGCATTTT. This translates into CASSLWGQPQHF. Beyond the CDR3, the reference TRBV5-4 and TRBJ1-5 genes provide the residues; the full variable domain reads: ETGVTQSPTHLIKTRGQQVTLRCSSQSGHNTVSWYQQALGQGPQFIFQYYREEENGRGNFPPRFSGLQFPNYSSELNVNALELDDSALYLCASSLWGQPQHFGDGTRLSIL.